The rows below give T cell receptor beta chains drawn from one sample of a study of response to subunit inactivated influenza vaccine. MiXCR, run by TCRdb on the RT-PCR reads, gives a single entry per CDR3 protein. The table records hundreds of thousands of distinct CDR3 sequences, 14% of them present only once. The source material was PBMCs from blood, sampled 14 to 15 days before vaccination. The receptors were sampled from a middle-aged man who received an inactivated influenza vaccine. Each CDR3 is given with its conserved first and last residue. A D gene is named only where the DNA matches it firmly. A clone size is listed for some rows: how often the clone was seen (once, few, many), or a class if it is expanded.

-	12	TRBV20-1	TRBJ2-1	-	CSARDRRDEQFF	TGCAGTGCTAGAGATAGGCGGGATGAGCAGTTCTTC
-	16	TRBV4-3	TRBJ2-3	-	CASSQAPQGLTDTQYF	TGCGCCAGCAGCCAAGCCCCTCAGGGTTTAACAGATACGCAGTATTTT
few	16	TRBV7-2	TRBJ1-5	-	CASSLSGIGVNQPQHF	TGTGCCAGCAGCCTCTCGGGGATTGGGGTCAATCAGCCCCAGCATTTT
-	16	TRBV2	TRBJ1-5	-	CASSEGWGWGNQPQHF	TGTGCCAGCAGTGAGGGTTGGGGTTGGGGCAATCAGCCCCAGCATTTT
few	14	TRBV12-3/TRBV12-4	TRBJ2-1	-	CASSYRTWYNEQFF	TGTGCCAGCAGTTACCGGACCTGGTACAATGAGCAGTTCTTC
few	12	TRBV10-2	TRBJ2-4	-	CASSVEGRIQYF	TGCGCCAGCAGTGTGGAAGGGCGCATTCAGTACTTC
-	13	TRBV10-3	TRBJ2-3	-	CAISLTATDTQYF	TGTGCCATCAGTTTGACCGCCACAGATACGCAGTATTTT
-	16	TRBV4-2	TRBJ2-1	-	CASSQVGTRSYNEQFF	TGTGCCAGCAGCCAAGTCGGGACAAGATCTTACAATGAGCAGTTCTTC
few	16	TRBV12-3/TRBV12-4	TRBJ2-7	TRBD2	CASSLRGLVTLSEQYF	TGTGCCAGCAGCTTAAGGGGACTAGTTACTCTCTCCGAGCAGTACTTC
few	16	TRBV6-2/TRBV6-3	TRBJ2-5	-	CASNSQPWRGEQTQYF	TGTGCCAGCAATAGTCAACCCTGGCGGGGCGAACAGACCCAGTACTTC
-	14	TRBV29-1	TRBJ2-3	-	CSVRVGASTDTQYF	TGCAGCGTTCGTGTGGGGGCGAGCACAGATACGCAGTATTTT
-	16	TRBV15	TRBJ2-1	TRBD2	CATSRDPGQIAGGPLF	TGTGCCACCAGCAGAGATCCGGGACAGATAGCGGGAGGGCCCCTCTTC
-	14	TRBV28	TRBJ2-7	TRBD1	CASGIQGASYEQYF	TGTGCCAGCGGAATACAGGGGGCGTCGTACGAGCAGTACTTC
few	13	TRBV12-3/TRBV12-4	TRBJ2-2	-	CASSRGWGGELFF	TGTGCCAGCAGTCGCGGTTGGGGCGGGGAGCTGTTTTTT
few	15	TRBV3-1	TRBJ2-3	-	CASSQSLVRADTQYF	TGTGCCAGCAGCCAATCCTTGGTTCGGGCAGATACGCAGTATTTT
many	15	TRBV2	TRBJ1-4	-	CASSVLQGVNEKLFF	TGTGCCAGCAGTGTTTTGCAGGGAGTTAATGAAAAACTGTTTTTT
few	17	TRBV12-3/TRBV12-4	TRBJ2-2	-	CASSPTLGGLYTGELFF	TGTGCCAGCAGTCCAACGTTGGGGGGGCTGTACACCGGGGAGCTGTTTTTT
-	15	TRBV7-9	TRBJ2-1	-	CASSLWGGTVNEQFF	TGTGCCAGCAGCTTATGGGGCGGGACGGTGAATGAGCAGTTCTTC
-	17	TRBV4-2	TRBJ2-1	TRBD2	CASSQGPAVAGMNEQFF	TGTGCCAGCAGCCAAGGGCCGGCGGTAGCGGGAATGAATGAGCAGTTCTTC
few	14	TRBV20-1	TRBJ1-1	-	CSARDRRENTEAFF	TGCAGTGCTAGAGATCGACGGGAGAACACTGAAGCTTTCTTT
few	16	TRBV20-1	TRBJ2-1	TRBD2	CSAPWGGESSYNEQFF	TGCAGTGCCCCCTGGGGGGGAGAGAGCTCCTACAATGAGCAGTTCTTC
many	13	TRBV5-1	TRBJ2-5	TRBD1	CASRRTGQETQYF	TGCGCCAGCAGGAGGACAGGACAAGAGACCCAGTACTTC
-	16	TRBV4-2	TRBJ2-3	TRBD2	CASSQIGLAGAHTQYF	TGTGCCAGCAGCCAGATCGGACTAGCGGGGGCGCATACGCAGTATTTT
-	15	TRBV12-3/TRBV12-4	TRBJ2-5	TRBD2	CASSFTSSGGRAQYF	TGTGCCAGCAGTTTTACGTCGTCGGGAGGAAGGGCCCAGTACTTC
-	13	TRBV7-6	TRBJ2-7	-	CASSLAQGNEQYF	TGTGCCAGCAGCTTAGCGCAAGGGAACGAGCAGTACTTC
-	16	TRBV4-2	TRBJ1-1	-	CASSQEFSDSYTEAFF	TGTGCCAGCAGCCAAGAGTTCTCGGACAGCTACACTGAAGCTTTCTTT
many	12	TRBV7-9	TRBJ2-7	-	CASSLGLVEQYF	TGTGCCAGCAGCTTAGGGCTCGTCGAGCAGTACTTC
-	13	TRBV29-1	TRBJ2-7	-	CSAQSPLSYEQYF	TGCAGCGCCCAGTCGCCTCTCTCCTACGAGCAGTACTTC
-	11	TRBV5-1	TRBJ2-3	-	CASTTGDTQYF	TGCGCCAGCACCACGGGAGATACGCAGTATTTT
many	13	TRBV3-1	TRBJ1-2	-	CASSQGRNYGYTF	TGTGCCAGCAGCCAGGGTCGGAACTATGGCTACACCTTC
-	12	TRBV20-1	TRBJ1-5	-	CSAQAGSQPQHF	TGCAGTGCACAGGCGGGGAGCCAGCCCCAGCATTTT
few	16	TRBV15	TRBJ1-5	-	CATSRDHAGVNQPQHF	TGTGCCACCAGCAGAGATCACGCGGGGGTTAATCAGCCCCAGCATTTT
few	17	TRBV7-8	TRBJ2-1	-	CASSSSRARWGYNEQFF	TGTGCCAGCAGCTCCAGCAGGGCTAGGTGGGGCTACAATGAGCAGTTCTTC